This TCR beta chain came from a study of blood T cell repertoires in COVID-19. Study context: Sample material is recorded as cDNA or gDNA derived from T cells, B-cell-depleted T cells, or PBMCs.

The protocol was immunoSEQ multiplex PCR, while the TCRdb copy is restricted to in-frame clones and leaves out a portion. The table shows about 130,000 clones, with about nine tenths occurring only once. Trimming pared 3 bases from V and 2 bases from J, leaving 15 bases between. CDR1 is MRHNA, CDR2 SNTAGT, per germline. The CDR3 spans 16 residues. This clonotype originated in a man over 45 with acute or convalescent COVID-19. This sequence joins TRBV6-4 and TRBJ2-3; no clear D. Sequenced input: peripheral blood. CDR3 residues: CASSERGPDHTDTQYF. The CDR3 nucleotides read TGTGCCAGCAGTGAGCGAGGCCCCGACCACACAGATACGCAGTATTTT.